A selection of T cell receptor beta chains follows, all from one sample in a study of shared clonotypes between healthy human individuals. Profiling relied on immunoSEQ multiplex PCR, and the TCRdb table lists in-frame clones only, not all of them. The sample holds approximately 2.1 million clones, 93% seen once. The material sequenced was naive CD4+ T cells from PBMCs. These TCRs come from a young man in good health. Some clones in this sample may be carry-over from other donors' samples. The CDR3 runs from the conserved cysteine through the conserved F or W. A D gene is named only where the DNA matches it firmly. Clone size is shown for a subset of rows, as once, few, many or a class of expanded clone.

>TRBV30|.|TRBJ2-3|TRBD2
TGTGCCTGGAGTCTCCTGGCGGGAGGGCCTAGAGCAGTGTCGTACAGAAATACGCAGTATTTT
CAWSLLAGGPRAVSYRNTQYF
>TRBV27|.|TRBJ2-7|TRBD2
TGTGCCAGCAGTTTTGGGCTAGCGGGAGAGAACGAGCAGTACTTC
CASSFGLAGENEQYF
>TRBV18|.|TRBJ2-7|.
TGTGCCAGCTCACCTGGTTTGAGGGAGCAGTACTTC
CASSPGLREQYF
>TRBV28|.|TRBJ1-2|.
TGTGCCAGCAGTTTAAGGGTGCCGTCCTATGGCTACACCTTC
CASSLRVPSYGYTF
>TRBV5-8|.|TRBJ2-7|.
TGTGCCAGCAGCTTGGTAGTCAGCGTCGAGCAGTACTTC
CASSLVVSVEQYF
>TRBV6-1|.|TRBJ2-7|.
TGTGCCAGCAGTGAAATAGGGGGGACAACCTACGAGCAGTACTTC
CASSEIGGTTYEQYF
>TRBV2|.|TRBJ2-7|TRBD1
TGTGCCAGCCTCCGGGACAGGTTTTACGAGCAGTACTTC
CASLRDRFYEQYF
>TRBV28|once|TRBJ1-5|.
TGTGCCAGCAGTAACAGGGACAATCAGCCCCAGCATTTT
CASSNRDNQPQHF
>TRBV7-9|.|TRBJ1-4|.
TGTGCCAGCAGCTTGGCCTCACCAACTAATGAAAAACTGTTTTTT
CASSLASPTNEKLFF
>TRBV18|.|TRBJ1-1|TRBD1
TGTGCCAGCTCACCATGGGACAGGGATACTGAAGCTTTCTTT
CASSPWDRDTEAFF
>TRBV7-6|.|TRBJ2-7|TRBD1
TGTGCCAGCAGCTACCGACAGGGGGTCGGTGAGCAGTACTTC
CASSYRQGVGEQYF
>TRBV15|.|TRBJ1-3|.
TGTGCCACCAGCAGGCCACAGAGCTCTGGAAACACCATATATTTT
CATSRPQSSGNTIYF
>TRBV28|.|TRBJ1-1|.
TGTGCCAGCAGTTTGGCCGGATCTGGCCCTAACACTGAAGCTTTCTTT
CASSLAGSGPNTEAFF
>TRBV2|.|TRBJ2-2|TRBD1
TGTGCCAGCAGCAGGCAGGGGGCGAGGACCGGGGAGCTGTTTTTT
CASSRQGARTGELFF
>TRBV18|.|TRBJ1-2|.
TGTGCCAGCTCACCCTCGAGAGGGATCGCTAACTATGGCTACACCTTC
CASSPSRGIANYGYTF
>TRBV6-5|.|TRBJ1-4|.
TGTGCCAGCAAAGGTGGGCGGGGGAATGAAAAACTGTTTTTT
CASKGGRGNEKLFF
>TRBV2|.|TRBJ1-5|.
TGTGCCAGCAGTGATAGACAGGCGATTCAGCCCCAGCATTTT
CASSDRQAIQPQHF
>TRBV18|.|TRBJ2-1|TRBD1
TGTGCCAGCTCACAGGACAGGGCGGGGATCAGTGAGCAGTTCTTC
CASSQDRAGISEQFF
>TRBV4-2|.|TRBJ2-3|.
TGTGCCAGCAGCCAAGAGGCTAAGGATACGCAGTATTTT
CASSQEAKDTQYF
>TRBV27|.|TRBJ1-5|TRBD1
TGTGCCAGCAGTCCAATCCAGGGGGCAAGTCAGCCCCAGCATTTT
CASSPIQGASQPQHF
>TRBV19|.|TRBJ2-5|.
TGTGCCAGTAGTCGAACCGGGACTCAAGAGACCCAGTACTTC
CASSRTGTQETQYF
>TRBV28|once|TRBJ2-1|.
TGTGCCAGCAGCCAAGACACCTACAATGAGCAGTTCTTC
CASSQDTYNEQFF
>TRBV4-1|.|TRBJ2-1|TRBD2
TGCGCCAGCAGCCAAGTCGGGACTAGCGCGGATGAGCAGTTCTTC
CASSQVGTSADEQFF
>TRBV30|few|TRBJ2-7|TRBD1
TGTGCCTGGAGTGTACAGGGGGCCTACGAGCAGTACTTC
CAWSVQGAYEQYF
>TRBV7-9|.|TRBJ2-5|TRBD2
TGTGCCAGCAGCTTAGGACTAGCGGGAGGGAGACAAGAGACCCAGTACTTC
CASSLGLAGGRQETQYF
>TRBV6-5|.|TRBJ2-5|.
TGTGCCAGCAGAGCCGAAGAGACCCAGTACTTC
CASRAEETQYF
>TRBV7-9|.|TRBJ1-1|.
TGTGCCAGCAGCTTAGTAGGTGACACTGAAGCTTTCTTT
CASSLVGDTEAFF
>TRBV28|.|TRBJ2-7|.
TGTGCCAGCAGTTTAAGGAGCTCCTACGAGCAGTACTTC
CASSLRSSYEQYF
>TRBV7-9|few|TRBJ1-1|.
TGTGCCAGCAGCTTAGAGGGGGGATCTGAAGCTTTCTTT
CASSLEGGSEAFF
>TRBV18|.|TRBJ1-4|TRBD1
TGTGCCAGCTCACGCCGGGACAGCCATGAAAAACTGTTTTTT
CASSRRDSHEKLFF
>TRBV6-1|.|TRBJ2-2|.
TGTGCCAGCAGTGGCGGACAGTTGCCGCTGTTTTTT
CASSGGQLPLFF
>TRBV7-9|.|TRBJ1-4|TRBD1
TGTGCCAGCAGCCAACCCGACAGGGGAGGAAAACTGTTTTTT
CASSQPDRGGKLFF
>TRBV15|.|TRBJ2-7|.
TGTGCCACCAGCGAGGGGGGTCCCGCGTACGAGCAGTACTTC
CATSEGGPAYEQYF
>TRBV6-5|.|TRBJ2-1|.
TGTGCCAGCAGTTACGACCGGCAGACCAATGAGCAGTTCTTC
CASSYDRQTNEQFF
>TRBV27|.|TRBJ2-5|.
TGTGCCAGCAGTTTATCGGGGACCCAGTACTTC
CASSLSGTQYF
>TRBV6-6|.|TRBJ2-2|.
TGTGCCAGCAGTTCTCCCGCTAGCGAGAACACCGGGGAGCTGTTTTTT
CASSSPASENTGELFF
>TRBV6-5|.|TRBJ2-7|TRBD1
TGTGCCAGCAGATGCGGACAGGGGGGTTGTGGCGAGCAGTACTTC
CASRCGQGGCGEQYF
>TRBV6-4|.|TRBJ2-1|.
TGTGCCAGCAGTGACCATTGGGGAGACTATGATGAGCAGTTCTTC
CASSDHWGDYDEQFF
>TRBV5-1|.|TRBJ2-3|.
TGCGCCAGCAGCACCGGGGCCGTCAGCACAGATACGCAGTATTTT
CASSTGAVSTDTQYF
>TRBV6-1|.|TRBJ1-5|TRBD1
TGTGCCAGCAGTGGACAGGGAGACCATCAGCCCCAGCATTTT
CASSGQGDHQPQHF
>TRBV11-2|.|TRBJ2-1|TRBD2
TGTGCCAGCAGCTCGTTGCCGGGACTACGGAGCTCCTACAATGAGCAGTTCTTC
CASSSLPGLRSSYNEQFF
>TRBV19|.|TRBJ1-2|TRBD1
TGTGCCAGTAGCCCTACAGGGGAGGACTATGGCTACACCTTC
CASSPTGEDYGYTF
>TRBV5-1|once|TRBJ1-6|TRBD1
TGCGCCAGCAGCTTGGTAGGGACAGACTCACCCCTCCACTTT
CASSLVGTDSPLHF
>TRBV2|.|TRBJ2-3|TRBD2
TGTGCCAGCAAGAGGCTAGCGGGAGCCACAGATACGCAGTATTTT
CASKRLAGATDTQYF
>TRBV10-3|.|TRBJ1-1|.
TGTGCCATCAGTGTGAACCCGATGAACACTGAAGCTTTCTTT
CAISVNPMNTEAFF
>TRBV7-2|.|TRBJ2-7|.
TGTGCCAGCAGCCCCGGCCACAGGCCGTCCTACGAGCAGTACTTC
CASSPGHRPSYEQYF